This T cell receptor (beta chain) was found in a study of CD8+ T cells in alopecia areata. Study-level information: Twice daily, treated patients received 5 to 10 mg of oral tofacitinib.

RNA extraction was followed by reverse transcription into cDNA, which acted as the sequencing template. Method: immunoSEQ multiplex PCR; TCRdb's copy keeps in-frame clones and lacks some. Found here are 90,000 to 100,000 clones, about 58% of them singletons; the top ten hold about 16%. Treatment meaning: oral pan-JAK inhibitor, 5-10 mg twice daily. With 5 bases clipped from V and 11 bases from J, the junction kept 6 bases outside the gene matches. There are 12 residues in the CDR3. CDR1 and CDR2 from the germline V gene are SGHDT and YYEEEE. This rearrangement joins TRBV5-6 to TRBJ2-4; 8 bases align to TRBD1. The sequencing here drew on CD8+ T cells sorted from blood, taken at week 4, from a patient treated with tofacitinib. The clonotype was recovered from a human donor with alopecia areata. The CDR3 nucleotides are TGTGCCAGCAGACCCGGGACAGGCCTTCAGTACTTC. Amino acid sequence: CASRPGTGLQYF.